This T cell receptor (beta chain) stems from a study of T cell repertoires in cytomegalovirus infection. In the study overall: CMV epitopes in the study were HLA-C-restricted (recently identified) and HLA-B-restricted (well studied).

The CDR3 is made up of 14 amino acids. V dropped 6 bases and J dropped 0 bases, with 11 bases sitting between them. General study findings and limits: The ex vivo response was dominated by HLA-C-restricted CMV-specific TCR beta clonotypes. Cumulated frequencies of public TCR beta families served to identify carriers of CMV plus the relevant HLA.

A few counts support this clonotype. Antigen: not known. MiXCR was run by TCRdb on the reads, yielding one entry per CDR3 protein. The table includes over 250,000 distinct CDR3 sequences, around 20% detected once. The TCR originated in a human donor in good health (CMV status not recorded). Some clones in this sample may be carry-over from other donors' samples. The chain is built from TRBV12-3 or TRBV12-4 and TRBJ1-2, with unresolved D. The sequencing used cultured PBMCs, collected from culture after CMV antigen stimulation. CDR3 region: CASSRTGTNYGYTF. CDR3 coding DNA: TGTGCCAGCAGCCGGACGGGGACTAACTATGGCTACACCTTC.